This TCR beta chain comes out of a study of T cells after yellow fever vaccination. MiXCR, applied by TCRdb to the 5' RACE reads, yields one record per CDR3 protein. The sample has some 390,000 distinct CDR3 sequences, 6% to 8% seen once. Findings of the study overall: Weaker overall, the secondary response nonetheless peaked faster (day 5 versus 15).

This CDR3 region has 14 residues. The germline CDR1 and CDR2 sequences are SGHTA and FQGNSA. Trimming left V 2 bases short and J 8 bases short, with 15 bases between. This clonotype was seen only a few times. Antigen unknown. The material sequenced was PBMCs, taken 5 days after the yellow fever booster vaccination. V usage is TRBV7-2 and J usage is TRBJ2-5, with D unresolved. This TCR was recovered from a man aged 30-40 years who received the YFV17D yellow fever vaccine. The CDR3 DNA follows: TGTGCCAGCAGCTTAATTCTGCGGTCCGTAACCCAGTACTTC. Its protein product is CASSLILRSVTQYF. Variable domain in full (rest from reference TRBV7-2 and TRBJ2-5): GAGVSQSPSNKVTEKGKDVELRCDPISGHTALYWYRQSLGQGLEFLIYFQGNSAPDKSGLPSDRFSAERTGGSVSTLTIQRTQQEDSAVYLCASSLILRSVTQYFGPGTRLLVL.